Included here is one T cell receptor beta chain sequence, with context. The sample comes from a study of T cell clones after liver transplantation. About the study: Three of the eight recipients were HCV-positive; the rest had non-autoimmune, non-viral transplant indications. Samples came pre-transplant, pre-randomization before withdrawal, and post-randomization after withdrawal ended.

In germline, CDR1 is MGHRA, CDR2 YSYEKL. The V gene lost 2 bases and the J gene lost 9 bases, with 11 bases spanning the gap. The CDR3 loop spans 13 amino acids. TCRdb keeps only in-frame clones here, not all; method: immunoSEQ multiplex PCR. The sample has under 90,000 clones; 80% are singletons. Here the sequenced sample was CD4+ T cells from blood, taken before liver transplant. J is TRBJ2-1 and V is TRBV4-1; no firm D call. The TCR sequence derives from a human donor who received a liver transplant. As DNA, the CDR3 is TGCGCCAGCAGCCAACCGTGGGTAGGTGAGCAGTTCTTC. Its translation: CASSQPWVGEQFF.